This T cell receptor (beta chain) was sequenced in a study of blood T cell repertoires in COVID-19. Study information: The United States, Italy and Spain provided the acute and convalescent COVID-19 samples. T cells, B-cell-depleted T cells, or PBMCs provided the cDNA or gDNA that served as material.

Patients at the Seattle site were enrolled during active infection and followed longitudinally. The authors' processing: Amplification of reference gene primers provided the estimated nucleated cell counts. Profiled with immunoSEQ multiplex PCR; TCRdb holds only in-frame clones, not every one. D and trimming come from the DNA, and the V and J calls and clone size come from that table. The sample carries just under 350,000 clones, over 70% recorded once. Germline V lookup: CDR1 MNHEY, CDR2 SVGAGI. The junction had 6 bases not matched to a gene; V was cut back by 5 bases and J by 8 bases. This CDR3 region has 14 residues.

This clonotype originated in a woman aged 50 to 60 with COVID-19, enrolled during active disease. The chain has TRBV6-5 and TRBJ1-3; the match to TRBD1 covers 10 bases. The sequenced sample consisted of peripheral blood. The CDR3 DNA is TGTGCCAGCAGTCTGACAGGGGGCTCATACACCATATATTTT. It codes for CASSLTGGSYTIYF.